The clone carrying this T cell receptor beta chain was observed at least ten times. Its cognate antigen is unknown. This entry belongs to a study of T cells in Graves' hyperthyroidism and ophthalmopathy. It was RNA transcripts that yielded the amplified TCR beta CDR3 regions. Primed by the HTBI set, a first-round RT-PCR was run on the TCR CDR3. TCRdb itself ran the multiplex PCR reads through MiXCR, one entry per CDR3 protein. The table lists fewer than 750,000 distinct CDR3 sequences, approximately 44% of them singletons. V was clipped by 1 base and J by 6 bases; unmatched bases: 2. Germline V gene lookup returns CDR1 DFQATT and CDR2 SNEGSKA (reference sequence). The CDR3 length is 13 residues. Study outcomes and limitations: With a median lead of approximately six months before onset, the model predicted ophthalmopathy. Most thyroid clonotypes expanded above 0.001 appeared in blood too.

Participants, patients aged 18 to 65, had newly diagnosed hyperthyroidism with a duration under 2 months. Based on clinical symptoms, serum thyroxine and TRAb, thyroid ultrasound and orbital computed tomography, diagnoses were reached. The clonotype originates from a woman aged 18-35 years with Graves' hyperthyroidism. V is TRBV20-1 and J is TRBJ1-5; 8 nucleotides match TRBD1. The sequencing input was peripheral blood or thyroid tissue (not recorded which). The CDR3 loop is CSARATGGQPQHF. CDR3 nucleotides: TGCAGTGCTAGAGCCACAGGGGGTCAGCCCCAGCATTTT.